This is a list of T cell receptor beta chains from one sample in a study of blood T cells in healthy people across ages. MiXCR, applied by TCRdb to the 5' RACE reads, yields one record per CDR3 protein. The table lists over 1,500,000 distinct CDR3 sequences, about 49% of them singletons, with roughly 2% in the top ten. Sequences were obtained from blood. The receptor set was obtained from a woman between 40 and 50 years old in good health. Both conserved end residues are trimmed from each CDR3. Each record gives: V gene, D gene, CDR3 protein. A D gene is named only where the DNA matches it firmly.

TRBV20-1	-	SASLGVSPYEQY
TRBV25-1	TRBD2	ASSDGGTSGGSSYNEQF
TRBV6-2/TRBV6-3	-	ASSYKGGFKTQY
TRBV4-1	TRBD2	ASSQVAGGPETQY
TRBV2	-	ASHSGAKEKLF
TRBV11-2	-	ASSVAGRGPSYNEQF
TRBV10-3	TRBD1	AISESTDRGETQY
TRBV28	-	ASSPGALIFYEQY
TRBV11-2	TRBD2	ASSLDLVLAGVSEQY
TRBV5-1	-	ASSLERGTDTQY
TRBV7-2	TRBD1	ASSFDRGLAEKLF
TRBV5-1	-	ASSFGIGGGQPQH
TRBV6-2/TRBV6-3	TRBD2	ASSYGLAGWDEQF
TRBV6-1	-	ASNRAEGFTGELF
TRBV2	TRBD2	ASKLGLADRETQY
TRBV5-1	-	ASSLGGGGGITTDTQY
TRBV14	-	ASSQGWASYGYT
TRBV20-1	TRBD2	SARGIDAGGWNEQF
TRBV12-3/TRBV12-4	-	ASSLHGGADTEAF
TRBV14	-	ASSQGVLWGETQY
TRBV20-1	TRBD1	SANFHHFGTGGYGYT
TRBV29-1	TRBD1	SVEGGQGNYGYT
TRBV27	-	ASSLFRGTDTQY
TRBV28	TRBD1	ASSNNRGDTQY
TRBV11-2	TRBD2	ASSLTSGGPTDTQY
TRBV28	-	ASSTLRDNPRNYGYT
TRBV28	-	ASSDAGGQSYSPLH
TRBV5-1	-	ASSPDSLAYGYT
TRBV4-1	-	ASSHRGGDTEAF
TRBV5-1	TRBD1	ASSARGLQGFDIQY
TRBV15	-	ATSRVQEETQY
TRBV7-9	TRBD1	ASSTDRAVNQPQH
TRBV19	-	ASNLGVNYGYT
TRBV3-1	-	ASSQRDLEAF
TRBV7-9	-	ASSPNLWGRIDQETQY
TRBV6-2/TRBV6-3	TRBD1	ASSHGTGLYGYT
TRBV20-1	TRBD1	SAPGGYRGQFEQY
TRBV29-1	TRBD1	SVPGDRGLNTEAF
TRBV28	-	ASSLLGGSTTNEKLF
TRBV5-5	-	ASRPGDKNIQY
TRBV6-5	-	ASSYSGRGYEKLF